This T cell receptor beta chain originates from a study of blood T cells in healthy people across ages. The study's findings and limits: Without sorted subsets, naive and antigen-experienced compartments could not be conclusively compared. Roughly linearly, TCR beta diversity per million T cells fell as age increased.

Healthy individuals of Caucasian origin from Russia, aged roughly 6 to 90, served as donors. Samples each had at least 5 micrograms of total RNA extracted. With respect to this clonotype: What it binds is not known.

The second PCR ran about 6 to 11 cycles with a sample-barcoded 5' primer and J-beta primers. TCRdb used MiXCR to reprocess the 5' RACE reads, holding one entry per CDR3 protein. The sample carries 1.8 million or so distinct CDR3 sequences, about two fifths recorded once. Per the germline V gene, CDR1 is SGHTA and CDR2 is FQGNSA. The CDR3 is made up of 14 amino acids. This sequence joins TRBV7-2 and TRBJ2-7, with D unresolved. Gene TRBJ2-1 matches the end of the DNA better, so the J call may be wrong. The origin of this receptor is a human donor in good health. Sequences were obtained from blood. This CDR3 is CATLPARSSNEQFF. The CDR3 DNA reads TGTGCCACCCTCCCAGCTAGAAGCTCTAATGAGCAGTTCTTC.